This entry features one T cell receptor (beta chain) sequence. In the authors' workflow: Amplification of reference gene primers provided the estimated nucleated cell counts. Generated by immunoSEQ multiplex PCR, the TCRdb table keeps only in-frame clones and is missing some. V and J calls and clone size follow that table, whereas D and trimming were derived from the DNA. The top ten clones hold roughly 2.7% of a sample with around 200,000 clones, 88% of them seen once. The data are from a study of blood T cell repertoires in COVID-19. The ends lost 2 bases at V and 5 bases at J; junction bases unmatched: 4. The CDR3 has 14 amino acids. The germline V gene has CDR1 LGHNA and CDR2 YSLEER. Each participant's cohort was designated according to participant-reported clinical history. All recovered Cohort 3 donors got two negative PCRs, got clearance, or saw symptom resolution.

The V gene is TRBV4-3, the J gene TRBJ1-1; 8 nucleotides line up with TRBD1. The source material was PBMCs or T cells enriched from blood (not recorded which). The sequence came from a woman in her twenties or thirties who had recovered from COVID-19. CDR3 amino acids: CASSQSDRGTEAFF. The CDR3 bases are TGCGCCAGCAGCCAATCTGACAGGGGAACTGAAGCTTTCTTT.